This T cell receptor (beta chain) was profiled in a study of blood T cells in healthy people across ages (dated by TCRdb to between 2014 and 2017). At the level of the whole study: In model experiments, roughly one uniquely barcoded TCR beta cDNA molecule per two T cells was captured by template switching. To track age-related changes in TCR beta repertoire diversity, the study relied on deep sequencing normalized with unique cDNA molecular identifiers. To avoid experimental bias, donors of different ages were spread randomly across the sequencing lanes. The study analyzed two additional independent replicas of 1 million unique cDNA reads from the same blood draw for two donors, one aged 18 to 29 and one aged 80 or older. The donors were split into four age groups: young (average roughly 15 years), middle-aged (nearly 40), aged (approximately 60) and long-lived (roughly 88). Here is what the overall study found, with its caveats: The percentage of naive T cells measured by flow cytometry correlated strongly with observed TCR beta diversity. Compared with the aged group, the long-lived group had more naive CD4+ T cells, fewer expanded clones and increased TCR diversity, suggesting age selection. Since profiling was done on bulk unsorted PBMCs, naive and antigen-experienced compartments could not be conclusively compared. Donor CMV infection status was unknown, potentially confounding age-related changes in expanded clonotypes. Estimates of total diversity based on one million sequenced T cells were considered lower bounds and underestimates. Observed TCR beta diversity per million T cells fell roughly linearly with age, and a significant reduction was already apparent by age around 36.

V is pared back by 2 bases and J by 7 bases, with 16 bases lying between the germline termini. CDR1 and CDR2 (MNHNY, SVGAGI) derive from the germline V gene (reference sequence). The CDR3 numbers 15 residues from cysteine through phenylalanine. The retained sequence is limited to the CDR3, 45 bases, with the frame set at the first base. This clonotype was picked up a small number of times. There is no known antigen for this receptor. Per-base quality was not reported, and no clone a single base away is much larger than it. To prepare the library, 5' RACE was applied. Data came from an Illumina HiSeq 2500. A second PCR of roughly 6 to 11 cycles was performed with a sample-barcoded 5' primer and a J-beta primer mix. A unique molecular identifier was introduced onto each TCR beta cDNA molecule by a template-switch 5' adaptor carrying 12 random nucleotides. Each sample yielded at least 2.5 million CDR3-containing paired-end reads. First-strand cDNA was synthesized from all RNA with the Mint cDNA synthesis kit, primed by a TRBC-specific oligonucleotide. Following uracil-DNA glycosylase treatment, a first 18-cycle PCR with universal primers M1SS and BC2_uni_R was performed on all cDNA. The source study handled its data this way. For normalization, 1 million high-quality reads were randomly selected from each sample, with every read carrying a distinct molecular identifier. Reads sharing molecular identifiers were discarded rather than binned into consensus sequences. CDR3 identification, clonotype clustering and error correction used MiTCR with a Q25 quality threshold and the strictest error-elimination algorithm. Lower-bound total TCR beta diversity was estimated with a nonparametric unseen species model using Euler transformation. The raw public reads went through TCRdb reprocessing: fastp at Q25, MiXCR clone calling, in-frame beta chains kept. Every CDR3 protein is listed once, alongside the most common genes and DNA of its rows. The V and J calls follow TCRdb's processing rather than the paper's. The sample table contains roughly 640,000 distinct CDR3 sequences; only one count was recorded for roughly 30% of them. Approximately 15% of the sample is taken by the ten largest.

The approximately 39 donors, aged about 6 to 95 years, were systemically healthy Caucasian individuals from Russia. Around 10 milliliters of peripheral blood were collected from each donor into EDTA-treated Vacutainer tubes. Ficoll-Paque density-gradient centrifugation was used to isolate PBMCs, with at least 6.5 million per sample. Total RNA was extracted from PBMCs with Trizol reagent, with at least 5.5 micrograms obtained per sample. The percentages of naive CD45RAhigh/CD27high T cells were determined by flow cytometry on a PBMC aliquot from every donor. This TCR was recovered from a woman of 80 years or more in good health. The sample comprised blood. This chain joins TRBV6-6 to TRBJ2-3; TRBD2 might be the D gene, on 5 matching bases. The CDR3 reads CASSYKGATSNTQYF. Read as DNA, the sequence is TGTGCCAGCAGTTACAAGGGAGCAACGTCGAATACGCAGTATTTT.